The 11 T cell receptor beta chains given below trace back to one sample, sequenced in a study of T cell repertoires in ileal Crohn's disease. Time point described: neoterminal ileum biopsy at postoperative endoscopy, about 6 months after surgery. Profiling relied on immunoSEQ multiplex PCR, and the TCRdb table lists in-frame clones only, not all of them. The sample yields about 3,900 clones, about 73% seen once. Sequenced sample: ileal tissue. The receptors come from an adult with Crohn's disease.

In this sample, this clone is large. V is TRBV9 and J is TRBJ1-1, with TRBD1 matching over 7 bases. J lost 2 bases, V lost 5 bases, and 12 bases had no gene match. The CDR3 extends over 16 amino acids. Germline V gene data show CDR1 as SGDLS and CDR2 as YYNGEE. The CDR3 reads CASSGGPDRANTEAFF. CDR3 DNA: TGTGCCAGCAGTGGGGGGCCCGACAGGGCTAACACTGAAGCTTTCTTT.

This chain links TRBV19 with TRBJ1-5; D not certain. The CDR3 totals 13 residues. From germline, CDR1 is LNHDA and CDR2 SQIVND (reference sequence). Trimming left V 5 bases short and J 4 bases short, with 9 bases between. Here the CDR3 reads CASSPPGNQPQHF. CDR3 DNA sequence: TGTGCCAGTAGTCCCCCGGGGAATCAGCCCCAGCATTTT.

This clone was observed a single time. The rearrangement links TRBV4-1 to TRBJ1-1; possibly TRBD1 for D (6 bases). CDR3 size: 15 residues. V was cut by 6 bases and J by 1 base, with 15 bases left in between. CDR1 and CDR2 from the germline V gene are MGHRA and YSYEKL. Written as DNA, the CDR3 is TGCGCCAGCAGGTCCTCGCCGACAGGGAACACTGAAGCTTTCTTT. Translated, it gives CASRSSPTGNTEAFF.

This clone was recorded once. The chain uses TRBV20-1 and TRBJ1-2; D not resolved. The CDR3 is 10 residues long. From germline, CDR1 is DFQATT and CDR2 SNEGSKA (reference sequence). Trimming shortened V by 7 bases and J by 8 bases, and 11 bases separated the two germline ends. The CDR3 DNA is TGCAGTGTCTGGGTGGGCGGCTACACCTTC. Encoded protein: CSVWVGGYTF.

V usage is TRBV7-8 and J usage is TRBJ1-2, with TRBD1 matching 8 bases. The germline V gene has CDR1 SGHVS and CDR2 FQNEAQ. This CDR3 has 15 amino acids. The trim removed 1 base at V and 3 bases at J, leaving 4 bases unmatched. In DNA, the CDR3 is TGTGCCAGCAGCTTAGGACAGGGGATCTACTATGGCTACACCTTC. It yields the protein CASSLGQGIYYGYTF.

The gene calls are TRBV21-1 and TRBJ1-5; the table's D call, TRBD1, has no DNA check behind it. TRBV21-1 is tagged as a pseudogene. The CDR3 spans 19 residues. The CDR3 protein is CASSPLPTGQGARNQPQHF. The CDR3 region has the DNA TGTGCCAGCAGTCCCTTACCCACTGGACAGGGGGCAAGGAATCAGCCCCAGCATTTT.

The V gene is TRBV7-2, the J gene TRBJ2-3; D is perhaps TRBD2 (7 bases). This CDR3 has 15 residues. In germline, CDR1 is SGHTA, CDR2 FQGNSA. Deletions cut 2 bases from V and 5 bases from J, with 14 bases between. CDR3 coding DNA: TGTGCCAGCAGCTTACGGAGGGGGGGCCGAGATACGCAGTATTTT. Translated, it gives CASSLRRGGRDTQYF.

The chain carries TRBV30 and TRBJ2-5; a weak D match, TRBD2 (5 bases). The CDR3 has 14 residues. Germline V lookup: CDR1 GTSNPN, CDR2 SVGIG (reference sequence). The V end lost 5 bases, the J end lost 2 bases, and 15 bases lay between the germline ends. The CDR3 spells CAWARDRRQETQYF. CDR3 DNA sequence: TGTGCCTGGGCCCGGGATCGACGACAAGAGACCCAGTACTTC.

This clone was recorded once. The chain joins TRBV6-1 to TRBJ1-4; possible D gene TRBD1, 6 bases. The V gene lost 6 bases and the J gene lost 0 bases, with 11 bases spanning the gap. The CDR3 consists of 15 residues. From germline, CDR1 is MNHNS and CDR2 SASEGT. CDR3 sequence (DNA): TGTGCCAGCAGAGGGGGGGTTGCAACTAATGAAAAACTGTTTTTT. Translated: CASRGGVATNEKLFF.

The chain joins TRBV5-1 to TRBJ1-6, with D possibly TRBD1 on 5 matching bases. The CDR3 totals 14 residues. V lost 0 bases, J lost 8 bases, and 9 bases lay in between. Germline V gives CDR1 SGHRS, CDR2 YFSETQ. The CDR3, as DNA: TGCGCCAGCAGCTTGGGACAGCAGTATTCACCCCTCCACTTT. Translating it yields CASSLGQQYSPLHF.

This clone came up a few times. The chain uses TRBV5-1 and TRBJ1-4; the D is unclear. V lost 5 bases and J lost 0, with 11 bases in between. Germline lookup yields CDR1 SGHRS and CDR2 YFSETQ. The CDR3 is 15 amino acids. CDR3 DNA sequence: TGCGCCAGCAGTAAACAGCTTGCAACTAATGAAAAACTGTTTTTT. It codes for CASSKQLATNEKLFF.